The present T cell receptor (beta chain) was sequenced within a study of PD-L1 blockade in urothelial cancer. Study background: Typically, measured as a median, blood samples had 110,000 to 150,000 T cells.

The trim removed 4 bases at V and 16 bases at J, leaving 9 bases unmatched. Per the germline V gene, CDR1 is MNHNS and CDR2 is SASEGT. The length of the CDR3 is 14 residues. The diagnosis in patients was locally advanced or metastatic urothelial carcinoma. TCR analog templates of synthetic origin were spiked into each PCR. Method: immunoSEQ multiplex PCR; TCRdb's copy keeps in-frame clones and lacks some. The data hold some 84,000 clones, with about 85% observed a single time. This chain links TRBV6-1 with TRBJ2-1; the match to TRBD2 covers 14 bases. The sample here was PBMCs, taken around atezolizumab (anti-PD-L1) treatment. The sequence derives from a woman in her sixties or seventies with urothelial cancer. CDR3 sequence: CASSGPGLAGVFFF. The CDR3 nucleotides are TGTGCCAGCAGTGGGCCGGGACTAGCGGGAGTTTTTTTCTTC.